Included here is one T cell receptor (beta chain) sequence, with context. Its specificity is not known. CDR1 SGHTA and CDR2 FQGNSA come from the germline V gene. CDR3 size: 17 residues. Trimming shortened V by 3 bases and J by 3 bases, and 17 bases separated the two germline ends. Using immunoSEQ multiplex PCR, the repertoire was profiled, and TCRdb retains in-frame clones only, with some absent. The profile shows under 200,000 clones, under 85% of them singletons. These data come from a study of cytotoxic CD8 clonotypes in ibrutinib-treated CLL. Findings and limits, study-wide: Lymph node repertoires were not studied, and sampling times were unmatched.

The J gene is TRBJ1-4, the V gene TRBV7-2; TRBD1 is a possible D gene (6 bases). This clonotype was sampled from a human donor with chronic lymphocytic leukemia. Sequenced material: PBMCs, taken after 24 months of ibrutinib treatment. The chain's CDR3 is CASSLRARGASNEKLFF. CDR3 coding DNA: TGTGCCAGCAGCTTGAGGGCGAGGGGGGCTTCTAATGAAAAACTGTTTTTT.